The present TCR beta chain was sequenced within a study of cytomegalovirus exposure and HLA in healthy donors. 60 Vbeta and 13 Jbeta primers were used in PCR. Method: immunoSEQ multiplex PCR; TCRdb's copy keeps in-frame clones and lacks some. The table has 65,000 to 80,000 clones, 79% seen once; the top ten hold roughly 22%. CDR3 length equals 17 residues. Germline V gene data show CDR1 as SGDLS and CDR2 as YYNGEE. Trimming took 1 base from V and 1 from J; bases not matched to a gene: 5. The source is a woman aged 40 to 49 in good health and CMV-seropositive. This chain joins TRBV9 and TRBJ2-5; the match to TRBD2 covers 12 bases. Sequenced input: PBMCs. The CDR3 loop is CASSVPGLAGIQETQYF. The CDR3 coding sequence is TGTGCCAGCAGCGTACCTGGACTAGCGGGGATCCAAGAGACCCAGTACTTC.